The 6 T cell receptor beta chains reported below all come from one sample, sequenced in a study of shared clonotypes between healthy human individuals. TCRdb's table, derived via immunoSEQ multiplex PCR, lists solely in-frame clones and lacks some. The sample holds 600,000 or so clones, around 95% seen once. Terminally differentiated effector memory CD45RA+ cells were left out of the naive CD8 fraction, which was CD45RO-negative and positively selected for CCR7. Sequencing was carried out using naive CD8+ T cells sorted from blood. The receptors here all came from a young woman in good health.

This chain connects TRBV4-1 to TRBJ2-7; D may be TRBD1 (5 bases). The CDR3 extends over 15 amino acids. Germline CDR1 is MGHRA and CDR2 is YSYEKL. Trimming cost V 5 bases and J 0 bases, with 14 bases left between them. The CDR3 reads CASSYSYRSSYEQYF. The CDR3 DNA reads as TGCGCCAGCAGCTATTCATACAGGAGCTCCTACGAGCAGTACTTC.

V is TRBV27 and J is TRBJ2-7; TRBD1 matches 11 bases. The CDR3 totals 15 residues. V lost 5 bases to trimming and J lost 2 bases; unmatched junction nucleotides: 5. CDR1 is MNHEY and CDR2 is SMNVEV in the germline V gene (reference sequence). The CDR3 here is CASSRGTGGTYEQYF. The CDR3 DNA reads as TGTGCCAGCAGTAGAGGGACAGGGGGGACCTACGAGCAGTACTTC.

This chain connects TRBV6-5 to TRBJ2-5; possible D gene TRBD2, 6 bases. V was trimmed by 2 bases and J by 3 bases, leaving 13 bases between them. Germline V lookup: CDR1 MNHEY, CDR2 SVGAGI. This CDR3 has 15 residues. CDR3 sequence reads: CASSYLGTEEETQYF. DNA for the CDR3: TGTGCCAGCAGTTACCTCGGGACTGAAGAAGAGACCCAGTACTTC.

This chain uses TRBV7-9 with TRBJ1-2; D is unclear. The V and J ends lost 5 bases and 4 bases respectively, with 14 bases between them. Germline-derived CDR1 and CDR2 are SEHNR and FQNEAQ (reference sequence). This CDR3 has 14 amino acids. The CDR3 DNA follows: TGTGCCAGCAGCCCCTCGGAGGGCGCCTATGGCTACACCTTC. Protein sequence: CASSPSEGAYGYTF.

This chain joins TRBV5-4 and TRBJ2-3; 10 bases match TRBD2. The CDR3 contains 15 residues. J gave up 4 bases and V 6 bases, and 8 bases lay outside the gene matches. The germline CDR1 and CDR2 sequences are SGHNT and YYREEE (reference sequence). The CDR3 sequence: CASTPTSGLADTQYF. In nucleotides, the CDR3 is TGTGCCAGCACGCCGACTAGCGGGTTGGCAGATACGCAGTATTTT.

V and J are TRBV21-1 and TRBJ2-7; no check of the table's D call, TRBD2, against the DNA was made. TRBV21-1 corresponds to a pseudogene. The CDR3 sequence is 15 residues long. The CDR3: CASSKASLGTYEQYF. CDR3 bases: TGTGCCAGCAGCAAAGCGTCTCTCGGGACCTACGAGCAGTACTTC.